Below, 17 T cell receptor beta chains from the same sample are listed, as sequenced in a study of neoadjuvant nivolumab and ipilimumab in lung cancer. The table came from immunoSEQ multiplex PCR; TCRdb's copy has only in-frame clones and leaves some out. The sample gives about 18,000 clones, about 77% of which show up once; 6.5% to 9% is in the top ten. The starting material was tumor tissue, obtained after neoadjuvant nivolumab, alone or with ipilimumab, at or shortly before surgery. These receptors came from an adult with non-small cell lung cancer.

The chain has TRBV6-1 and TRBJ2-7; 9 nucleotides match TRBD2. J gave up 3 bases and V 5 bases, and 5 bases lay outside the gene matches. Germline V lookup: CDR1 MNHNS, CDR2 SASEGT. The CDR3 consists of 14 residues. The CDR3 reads CASSTAGGRYEQYF. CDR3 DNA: TGTGCCAGCAGTACAGCGGGAGGTCGCTACGAGCAGTACTTC.

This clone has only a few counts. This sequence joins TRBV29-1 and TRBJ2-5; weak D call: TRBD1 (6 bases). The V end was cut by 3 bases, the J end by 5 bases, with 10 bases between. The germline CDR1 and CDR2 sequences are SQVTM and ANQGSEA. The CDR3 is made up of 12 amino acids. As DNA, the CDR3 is TGCAGCGTTGAGGGGGCGGGTGAGACCCAGTACTTC. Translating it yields CSVEGAGETQYF.

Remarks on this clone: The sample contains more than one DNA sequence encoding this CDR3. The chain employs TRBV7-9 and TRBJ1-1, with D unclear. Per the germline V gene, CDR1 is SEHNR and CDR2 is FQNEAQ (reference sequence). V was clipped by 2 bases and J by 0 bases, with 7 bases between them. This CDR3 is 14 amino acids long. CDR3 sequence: CASSLQRMNTEAFF. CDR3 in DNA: TGTGCCAGCAGCTTACAGAGGATGAACACTGAAGCTTTCTTT.

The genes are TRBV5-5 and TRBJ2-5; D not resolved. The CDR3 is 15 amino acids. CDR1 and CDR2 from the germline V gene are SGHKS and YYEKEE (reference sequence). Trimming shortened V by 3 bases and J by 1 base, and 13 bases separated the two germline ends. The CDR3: CASSSGPRSQETQYF. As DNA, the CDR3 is TGTGCCAGCAGCTCCGGCCCGAGGTCCCAAGAGACCCAGTACTTC.

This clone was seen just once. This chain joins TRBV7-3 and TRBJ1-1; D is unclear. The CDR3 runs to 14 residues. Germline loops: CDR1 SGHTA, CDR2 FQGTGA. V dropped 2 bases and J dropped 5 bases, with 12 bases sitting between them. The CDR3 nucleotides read TGTGCCAGCAGCTTAGTCGGAGGAGGGACTGAAGCTTTCTTT. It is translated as CASSLVGGGTEAFF.

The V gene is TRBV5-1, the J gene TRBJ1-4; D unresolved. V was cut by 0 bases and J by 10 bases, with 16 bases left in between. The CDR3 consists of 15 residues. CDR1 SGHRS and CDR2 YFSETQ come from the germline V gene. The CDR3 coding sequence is TGCGCCAGCAGCTTGGTTCCGGCCGGCATTTCAAAACTGTTTTTT. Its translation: CASSLVPAGISKLFF.

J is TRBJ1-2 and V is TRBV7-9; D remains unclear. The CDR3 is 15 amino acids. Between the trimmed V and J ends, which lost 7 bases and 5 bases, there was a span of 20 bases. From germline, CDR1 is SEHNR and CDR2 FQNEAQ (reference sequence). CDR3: CASTHAGQSPYGYTF. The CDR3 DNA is TGTGCCAGCACACACGCGGGCCAAAGCCCTTATGGCTACACCTTC.

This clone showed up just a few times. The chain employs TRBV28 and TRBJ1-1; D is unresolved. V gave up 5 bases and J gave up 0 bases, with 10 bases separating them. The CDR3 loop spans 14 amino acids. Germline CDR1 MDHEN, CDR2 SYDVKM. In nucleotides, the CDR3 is TGTGCCAGCAGTCCCTATCCCCTGAACACTGAAGCTTTCTTT. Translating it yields CASSPYPLNTEAFF. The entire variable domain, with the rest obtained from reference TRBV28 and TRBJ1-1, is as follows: DVKVTQSSRYLVKRTGEKVFLECVQDMDHENMFWYRQDPGLGLRLIYFSYDVKMKEKGDIPEGYSVSREKKERFSLILESASTNQTSMYLCASSPYPLNTEAFFGQGTRLTVV.

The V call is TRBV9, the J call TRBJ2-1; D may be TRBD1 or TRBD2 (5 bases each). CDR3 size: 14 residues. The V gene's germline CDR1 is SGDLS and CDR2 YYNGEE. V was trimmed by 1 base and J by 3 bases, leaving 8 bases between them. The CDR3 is CASSVWGNYNEQFF. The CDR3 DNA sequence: TGTGCCAGCAGCGTATGGGGGAACTACAATGAGCAGTTCTTC.

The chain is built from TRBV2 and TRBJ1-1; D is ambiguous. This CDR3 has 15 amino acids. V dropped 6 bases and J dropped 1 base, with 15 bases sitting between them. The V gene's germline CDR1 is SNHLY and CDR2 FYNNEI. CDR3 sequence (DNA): TGTGCCAGCAGCGGATTAGACGCGCCGAACACTGAAGCTTTCTTT. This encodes CASSGLDAPNTEAFF. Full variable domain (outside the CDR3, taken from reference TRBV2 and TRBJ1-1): EPEVTQTPSHQVTQMGQEVILRCVPISNHLYFYWYRQILGQKVEFLVSFYNNEISEKSEIFDDQFSVERPDGSNFTLKIRSTKLEDSAMYFCASSGLDAPNTEAFFGQGTRLTVV.

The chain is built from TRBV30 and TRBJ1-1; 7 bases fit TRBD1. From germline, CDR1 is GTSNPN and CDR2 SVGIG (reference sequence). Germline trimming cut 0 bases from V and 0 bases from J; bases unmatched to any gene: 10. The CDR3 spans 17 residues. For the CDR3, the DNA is TGTGCCTGGAGTGTACTCGACAGGGCCGTTATGAACACTGAAGCTTTCTTT. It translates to CAWSVLDRAVMNTEAFF.

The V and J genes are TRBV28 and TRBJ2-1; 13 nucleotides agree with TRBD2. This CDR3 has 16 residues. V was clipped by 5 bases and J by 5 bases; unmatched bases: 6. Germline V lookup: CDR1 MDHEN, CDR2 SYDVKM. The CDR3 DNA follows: TGTGCCAGCAGTCTCACGGGACTAGCGGGGAACAATGAGCAGTTCTTC. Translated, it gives CASSLTGLAGNNEQFF.

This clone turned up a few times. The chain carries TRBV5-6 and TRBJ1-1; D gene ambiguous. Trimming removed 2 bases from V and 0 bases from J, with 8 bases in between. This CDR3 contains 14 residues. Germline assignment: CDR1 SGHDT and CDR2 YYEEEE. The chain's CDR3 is CASSFGNLNTEAFF. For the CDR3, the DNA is TGTGCCAGCAGCTTCGGGAACCTGAACACTGAAGCTTTCTTT. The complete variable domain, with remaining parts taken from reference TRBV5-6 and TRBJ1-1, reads DAGVTQSPTHLIKTRGQQVTLRCSPKSGHDTVSWYQQALGQGPQFIFQYYEEEERQRGNFPDRFSGHQFPNYSSELNVNALLLGDSALYLCASSFGNLNTEAFFGQGTRLTVV.

The chain's CDR3 is CASSQQGEQFF. CDR3 coding DNA: TGTGCCAGCTCGCAACAGGGTGAGCAGTTCTTC. The chain links TRBV18 to TRBJ2-1; TRBD1 is a possible D gene (6 bases). The V and J ends lost 6 bases and 9 bases respectively, with 9 bases between them. CDR1 is KGHSH and CDR2 is LQKENI in the germline V gene. The CDR3 totals 11 residues.

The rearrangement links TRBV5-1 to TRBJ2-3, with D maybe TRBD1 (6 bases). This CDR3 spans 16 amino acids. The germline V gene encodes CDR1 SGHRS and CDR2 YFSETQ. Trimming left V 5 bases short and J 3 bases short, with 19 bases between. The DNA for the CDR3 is TGCGCCAGCAGACCGGACAGTTCACCTTGGACAGATACGCAGTATTTT. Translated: CASRPDSSPWTDTQYF. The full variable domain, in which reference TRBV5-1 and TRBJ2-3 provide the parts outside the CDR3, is KAGVTQTPRYLIKTRGQQVTLSCSPISGHRSVSWYQQTPGQGLQFLFEYFSETQRNKGNFPGRFSGRQFSNSRSEMNVSTLELGDSALYLCASRPDSSPWTDTQYFGPGTRLTVL.

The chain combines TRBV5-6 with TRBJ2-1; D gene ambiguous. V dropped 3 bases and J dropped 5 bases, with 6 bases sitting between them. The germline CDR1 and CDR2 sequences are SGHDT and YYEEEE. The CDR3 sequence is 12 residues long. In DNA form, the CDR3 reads TGTGCCAGCAGCTCCCCCAACAATGAGCAGTTCTTC. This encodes CASSSPNNEQFF.

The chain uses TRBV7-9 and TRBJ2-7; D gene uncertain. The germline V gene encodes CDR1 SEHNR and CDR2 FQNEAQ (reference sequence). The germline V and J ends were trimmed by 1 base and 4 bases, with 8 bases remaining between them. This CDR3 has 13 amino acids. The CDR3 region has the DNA TGTGCCAGCAGCTTAGACTGGGGATACGAGCAGTACTTC. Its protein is CASSLDWGYEQYF.